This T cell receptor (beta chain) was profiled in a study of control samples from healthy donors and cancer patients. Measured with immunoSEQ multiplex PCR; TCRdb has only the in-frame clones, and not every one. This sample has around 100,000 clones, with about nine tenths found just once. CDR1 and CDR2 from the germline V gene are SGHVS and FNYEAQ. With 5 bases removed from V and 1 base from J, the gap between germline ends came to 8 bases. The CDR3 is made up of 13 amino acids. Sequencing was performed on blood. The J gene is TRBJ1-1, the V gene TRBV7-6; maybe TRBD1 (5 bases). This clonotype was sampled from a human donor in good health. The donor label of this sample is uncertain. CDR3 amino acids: CASSQTENTEAFF. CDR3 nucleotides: TGTGCCAGCAGCCAGACAGAGAACACTGAAGCTTTCTTT.